The 32 T cell receptor beta chains below were found in one sample sequenced in a study of CD8+CD57+ T cells in acquired aplastic anemia (dated by TCRdb to 2016 to 2019). Expansion of CD8+CD57+ cells had been shown by flow cytometry in the patients chosen for sequencing. TCRdb names Illumina HiSeq 2000 as the instrument used. Profiling of TCR beta VDJ combinations and CDR3 sequences used genomic DNA as the template. TCRdb reanalyzed the raw reads on its own, using fastp at Q25 for trimming and MiXCR for clone calling, and kept in-frame beta chains. Rows are combined by CDR3 protein, so each entry shows the most common genes and DNA. Present in this sample are about 150,000 distinct CDR3 sequences, about 50% of which were seen just once. The top ten hold approximately 12% of the sample. The sequencing sample was made of sorted CD4+, CD8+, or CD8+CD57+ T cells (not recorded which) from PBMCs. The source of these receptors is a human donor with aplastic anemia.

This clonotype appeared many times. This chain connects TRBV15 to TRBJ1-2; no reliable D call. V lost 3 bases and J lost 3, with 11 bases in between. There are 14 residues in the CDR3. CDR1 is LNHNV and CDR2 is YYDKDF in the germline V gene (reference sequence). The CDR3 sequence is CATSRSGDYYGYTF. Here the CDR3 DNA reads TGTGCCACCAGCAGGTCCGGGGATTACTATGGCTACACCTTC.

There are many counts of this clonotype. It is likely a read error, because the conserved phenylalanine at the end of the CDR3 is missing. The V and J genes are TRBV5-5 and TRBJ1-2; TRBD1 agrees at 9 bases. Germline V gene sequence: CDR1 SGHKS, CDR2 YYEKEE (reference sequence). CDR3 length: 16 amino acids. Unmatched junction bases numbered 13, after V lost 4 bases and J lost 6 bases. The CDR3, as DNA: TGTGCCAGCAGCGCGCCGCTGTACAGGGGGCGCGATGGCTACACCCTC. This codes for CASSAPLYRGRDGYTL.

This chain uses TRBV24-1 with TRBJ2-7, with TRBD1 identical over 8 bases. The CDR3 length is 15 residues. The V segment lost 3 bases and the J segment 5 bases; nucleotides outside the gene matches: 8. The germline gives CDR1 KGHDR, CDR2 SFDVKD. The DNA of the CDR3 is TGTGCCACCAGTGATGGAGGACAGGGTGGTGACGAGCAGTACTTC. Translated: CATSDGGQGGDEQYF.

This clonotype has a handful of counts. V usage is TRBV2 and J usage is TRBJ1-1; D perhaps matches TRBD1 (5 bases). Looked up from germline, CDR1 is SNHLY and CDR2 is FYNNEI. There are 15 residues in the CDR3. V lost 5 bases and J lost 6, with 19 bases in between. CDR3 nucleotides: TGTGCCAGCAGTAGGGTATCGGGGGTATCTCCTGAAGCTTTCTTT. Translation: CASSRVSGVSPEAFF. The whole variable domain, remainder taken from reference TRBV2 and TRBJ1-1, is EPEVTQTPSHQVTQMGQEVILRCVPISNHLYFYWYRQILGQKVEFLVSFYNNEISEKSEIFDDQFSVERPDGSNFTLKIRSTKLEDSAMYFCASSRVSGVSPEAFFGQGTRLTVV.

In this sample, this clonotype turned up many times. This chain's CDR3 is CASSRLAGGGELFF. DNA of the CDR3: TGTGCCAGCAGTCGACTAGCGGGGGGCGGGGAGCTGTTTTTT. The gene calls are TRBV6-5 and TRBJ2-2, with 13 bases lining up with TRBD2. Trimming cost V 5 bases and J 7 bases; bases outside gene matches: 1. The CDR3 extends over 14 amino acids. Germline assignment: CDR1 MNHEY and CDR2 SVGAGI.

The chain carries TRBV7-8 and TRBJ2-7; D gene unclear. CDR1 and CDR2 from the germline V gene are SGHVS and FQNEAQ. Trimming removed 1 base from V and 6 bases from J, with 7 bases in between. The CDR3 extends over 12 amino acids. The CDR3 sequence is CASSLVTLEQYF. DNA of the CDR3: TGTGCCAGCAGCTTAGTAACCCTCGAGCAGTACTTC.

The sample holds many counts of this clonotype. The V gene is TRBV20-1, the J gene TRBJ1-2; perhaps TRBD1 as D (5 bases). Trimming shortened V by 0 bases and J by 8 bases, and 7 bases separated the two germline ends. The germline gives CDR1 DFQATT, CDR2 SNEGSKA (reference sequence). The CDR3 spans 11 residues. CDR3 nucleotide sequence: TGCAGTGCTAGAGAGGGGCCGGGCTACACCTTC. Protein sequence: CSAREGPGYTF.

This clonotype was counted many times. The rearrangement joins TRBV13 to TRBJ1-2, with 9 nucleotides matching TRBD1. This CDR3 has 15 amino acids. Germline V CDR1 and CDR2: PRHDT, FYEKMQ (reference sequence). V lost 4 bases, J lost 6 bases, and 9 bases stayed unmatched. The CDR3 DNA sequence: TGTGCCAGCAGCTGGGGACAGGGTGCTGTAGATGGCTACACCTTC. It yields the protein CASSWGQGAVDGYTF.

The genes are TRBV4-1 and TRBJ2-7, with D perhaps matching TRBD1 (5 bases). Germline V gives CDR1 MGHRA, CDR2 YSYEKL. V lost 0 bases, J lost 3 bases, and 12 bases lay in between. The CDR3 runs 15 residues. For the CDR3, the DNA is TGCGCCAGCAGCCAAGAACTCGCCCAGGGCTACGAGCAGTACTTC. Residues: CASSQELAQGYEQYF.

This clonotype was counted many times. The V call is TRBV6-5, the J call TRBJ2-5; D may be TRBD1 or TRBD2 (6 bases each). The CDR3 is made up of 15 amino acids. The germline V gene has CDR1 MNHEY and CDR2 SVGAGI. Trimming pared 0 bases from V and 4 bases from J, leaving 12 bases between. CDR3 nucleotide sequence: TGTGCCAGCAGTTACTCGGAATCGGGGGCAGAGACCCAGTACTTC. It encodes CASSYSESGAETQYF.

The V gene is TRBV2, the J gene TRBJ1-5; perhaps TRBD1 as D (5 bases). V shed 7 bases and J shed 3 bases, with 13 bases lying between them. This CDR3 contains 14 residues. Germline loops: CDR1 SNHLY, CDR2 FYNNEI. The CDR3 nucleotides read TGTGCCAGCACAGGGAGAATGGACAATCAGCCCCAGCATTTT. Translating gives CASTGRMDNQPQHF.

The chain carries TRBV20-1 and TRBJ1-6, with D possibly matching TRBD1 (5 bases). The germline CDR1 and CDR2 sequences are DFQATT and SNEGSKA (reference sequence). V was pared by 3 bases and J by 9 bases, with 12 bases between. The CDR3 totals 13 residues. The CDR3 region is CSASEGEGSPLHF. CDR3 in DNA: TGCAGTGCTAGCGAAGGGGAGGGTTCACCCCTCCACTTT.

The genes are TRBV11-1 and TRBJ1-3; 7 nucleotides align to TRBD1. Germline lookup yields CDR1 SGHAT and CDR2 FQDESV (reference sequence). Unmatched junction bases numbered 5, after V lost 3 bases and J lost 0 bases. This CDR3 spans 16 amino acids. CDR3 residues: CASSLWTGDSGNTIYF. The CDR3 nucleotides read TGTGCCAGCAGCTTGTGGACAGGAGACTCTGGAAACACCATATATTTT. Full variable domain (remainder filled in from reference TRBV11-1 and TRBJ1-3): EAEVAQSPRYKITEKSQAVAFWCDPISGHATLYWYRQILGQGPELLVQFQDESVVDDSQLPKDRFSAERLKGVDSTLKIQPAELGDSAMYLCASSLWTGDSGNTIYFGEGSWLTVV.

The V call is TRBV20-1, the J call TRBJ1-4, with TRBD1 identical over 11 bases. The CDR3 sequence is 17 residues long. Trimming took 4 bases from V and 3 from J; bases not matched to a gene: 10. Germline CDR1 and CDR2: DFQATT and SNEGSKA (reference sequence). CDR3 amino acids: CSATPGQGGWANEKLFF. CDR3 bases: TGCAGTGCTACACCGGGACAGGGGGGTTGGGCTAATGAAAAACTGTTTTTT.

CDR3: CASSFGSGEQYF. Written as DNA, the CDR3 is TGTGCCAGCAGCTTCGGGAGTGGGGAGCAGTACTTC. The chain has TRBV11-1 and TRBJ2-7; weak D call: TRBD2 (6 bases). V was pared by 3 bases and J by 7 bases, with 10 bases between. This CDR3 contains 12 residues. Germline CDR1 is SGHAT and CDR2 is FQDESV (reference sequence).

This clonotype was seen many times. This rearrangement joins TRBV6-4 to TRBJ2-2; 8 nucleotides agree with TRBD2. The CDR3 loop spans 17 amino acids. The V segment lost 0 bases and the J segment 2 bases; nucleotides outside the gene matches: 5. The germline V gene has CDR1 MRHNA and CDR2 SNTAGT. The CDR3 DNA is TGTGCCAGCAGTGACTCCCGAGCGGGGGACAACACCGGGGAGCTGTTTTTT. Translated: CASSDSRAGDNTGELFF.

The V and J genes are TRBV19 and TRBJ1-5; D might be TRBD1 (5 bases). Germline CDR1 LNHDA, CDR2 SQIVND (reference sequence). The V end was cut by 11 bases, the J end by 7 bases, with 21 bases between. This CDR3 has 14 amino acids. CDR3 loop: CAGGITGDGQPQHF. The CDR3 bases are TGTGCCGGAGGAATTACGGGGGACGGGCAGCCCCAGCATTTT.

The chain uses TRBV7-2 and TRBJ2-7; the D is unclear. The length of the CDR3 is 13 residues. Trimming took 1 base from V and 6 from J, leaving 10 bases between them. From germline, CDR1 is SGHTA and CDR2 FQGNSA. CDR3 loop: CASSLVSAGEQYF. In DNA, the CDR3 is TGTGCCAGCAGCTTAGTCTCAGCCGGCGAGCAGTACTTC. Full variable domain (rest looked up from reference TRBV7-2 and TRBJ2-7): GAGVSQSPSNKVTEKGKDVELRCDPISGHTALYWYRQSLGQGLEFLIYFQGNSAPDKSGLPSDRFSAERTGGSVSTLTIQRTQQEDSAVYLCASSLVSAGEQYFGPGTRLTVT.

With regard to this clonotype: A much larger clone lies a single base off, so this may be a read error. The rearrangement uses TRBV10-2 and TRBJ2-5; D gene unclear. Germline V CDR1 and CDR2: WSHSY, SAAADI. The CDR3 is made up of 12 amino acids. The CDR3 spells CASTGSQEAQYF. The CDR3 bases are TGCGCCAGCACGGGTAGCCAAGAGGCCCAGTACTTC.

This clonotype has ten or more counts. The gene calls are TRBV4-1 and TRBJ2-2; D is uncertain. The germline V gene has CDR1 MGHRA and CDR2 YSYEKL. The CDR3 loop spans 13 amino acids. V was trimmed by 11 bases and J by 0 bases, leaving 10 bases between them. The CDR3 nucleotides are TGCGCCGAATCGCTCGCGAACACCGGGGAGCTGTTTTTT. It codes for CAESLANTGELFF.

For the CDR3, the DNA is TGTGCCACCAGTGCCTGGGGGACTAGCGGTCTGCAAGAGACCCAGTACTTC. This encodes CATSAWGTSGLQETQYF. V usage is TRBV24-1 and J usage is TRBJ2-5; 11 nucleotides align to TRBD2. After removal of 5 bases from V and 2 bases from J, the junction contained 9 bases not matched to a gene. Per the germline V gene, CDR1 is KGHDR and CDR2 is SFDVKD. The CDR3 sequence is 17 residues long.

The V call is TRBV29-1, the J call TRBJ1-1; 10 bases match TRBD1. After removal of 8 bases from V and 9 bases from J, the junction contained 12 bases not matched to a gene. The CDR3 totals 13 residues. Germline CDR1 and CDR2: SQVTM and ANQGSEA. CDR3 amino acids: CSIQGPTGGQAFF. The CDR3 nucleotides read TGCAGCATACAGGGACCGACAGGGGGCCAAGCTTTCTTT.

The rearrangement links TRBV5-1 to TRBJ1-1, with TRBD1 matching 7 bases. CDR1 SGHRS and CDR2 YFSETQ come from the germline V gene. The CDR3 extends over 15 amino acids. Trimming cost V 2 bases and J 4 bases; bases outside gene matches: 8. Here the CDR3 reads CASSLRTGRVTEAFF. The CDR3 DNA follows: TGCGCCAGCAGCTTACGGACAGGCCGAGTCACTGAAGCTTTCTTT. The variable domain in full, completed from reference TRBV5-1 and TRBJ1-1, reads KAGVTQTPRYLIKTRGQQVTLSCSPISGHRSVSWYQQTPGQGLQFLFEYFSETQRNKGNFPGRFSGRQFSNSRSEMNVSTLELGDSALYLCASSLRTGRVTEAFFGQGTRLTVV.

This clonotype was found once. CDR3 in DNA: TGTGCCAGCAGCCTAGGGACATCCCCCGGGATTAATTCACCCCTCCACTTT. It yields the protein CASSLGTSPGINSPLHF. V usage is TRBV11-1 and J usage is TRBJ1-6; tentatively, D is TRBD1 (6 bases). The V gene lost 5 bases and the J gene lost 6 bases, with 20 bases spanning the gap. This CDR3 has 17 residues. Germline values: CDR1 SGHAT, CDR2 FQDESV (reference sequence).

This clonotype was recorded a few times. The gene calls are TRBV4-2 and TRBJ1-2; D gene uncertain. Trimming took 1 base from V and 6 from J, leaving 12 bases between them. CDR3 length: 14 amino acids. Germline assignment: CDR1 LGHNA and CDR2 YNFKEQ. The CDR3 DNA reads as TGTGCCAGCAGCCAAGTTTCGGCCTCCAATGGCTACACCTTC. Residues: CASSQVSASNGYTF.

CDR3 residues: CSAYKAMAEQETQYF. The CDR3 region has the DNA TGCAGTGCTTACAAAGCGATGGCGGAGCAAGAGACCCAGTACTTC. This sequence joins TRBV20-1 and TRBJ2-5; D gene uncertain. Germline V gene lookup returns CDR1 DFQATT and CDR2 SNEGSKA (reference sequence). The CDR3 has 15 residues. V gave up 5 bases and J gave up 2 bases, with 18 bases separating them.

This chain uses TRBV19 with TRBJ2-1; the match to TRBD2 covers 8 bases. The germline gives CDR1 LNHDA, CDR2 SQIVND (reference sequence). This CDR3 comprises 19 residues. V lost 2 bases and J lost 8; bases outside the gene matches: 20. The CDR3 DNA sequence: TGTGCCAGTAGTATAAGTTTCACTAGCGGCATAATGGAAGTAGATGAGCAGTTCTTC. As protein: CASSISFTSGIMEVDEQFF.

At least ten counts were recorded for this clonotype. The CDR3 here is CASSSGDRGLSSYEQYF. DNA for the CDR3: TGTGCCAGCAGTTCTGGGGACCGGGGCCTTAGCTCCTACGAGCAGTACTTC. The chain carries TRBV7-9 and TRBJ2-7, with D possibly called TRBD1 or TRBD2 (5 bases each). The CDR3 length is 17 residues. CDR1 and CDR2 from the germline V gene are SEHNR and FQNEAQ (reference sequence). Trimming stripped 6 bases from V and 0 bases from J, with 21 bases between.

As regards this clonotype: Relative to the germline gene, one junction end is altered; a read error may explain this. J is TRBJ2-5 and V is TRBV10-3, with 14 bases identical to TRBD2. The DNA matches TRBJ2-1 better at its end, which makes the J call doubtful. Germline V gene sequence: CDR1 ENHRY, CDR2 SYGVKD. CDR3 size: 15 residues. The CDR3 here is CATSGLAGGYNEQFF. CDR3 in DNA: TGTGCCACCAGTGGACTAGCGGGGGGATACAATGAGCAGTTCTTC.

The gene calls are TRBV7-2 and TRBJ2-3; maybe TRBD1 (5 bases). V was clipped by 5 bases and J by 4 bases, with 19 bases between them. This CDR3 has 16 amino acids. Germline CDR1 is SGHTA and CDR2 is FQGNSA. This CDR3 is CASSHLETVSADTQYF. In nucleotides, the CDR3 is TGTGCCAGCAGCCACTTGGAGACAGTGAGCGCAGATACGCAGTATTTT.

This clonotype was recorded a few times. The chain employs TRBV10-3 and TRBJ1-6, with 7 bases lining up with TRBD1. Germline trimming cut 8 bases from V and 7 bases from J; bases unmatched to any gene: 11. The CDR3 is 15 amino acids. Germline CDR1 ENHRY, CDR2 SYGVKD. The CDR3 sequence: CAIDATGTANSPLHF. CDR3 DNA sequence: TGTGCCATCGACGCCACCGGGACAGCCAATTCACCCCTCCACTTT.

The V gene is TRBV4-2, the J gene TRBJ2-1; D unclear. The last part of the DNA fits TRBJ2-7 better; the J call may be wrong. The CDR3 consists of 13 residues. Germline assignment: CDR1 LGHNA and CDR2 YNFKEQ. CDR3 nucleotide sequence: TGTGCCAGCAGCCAAGAGCCCCGCTACGAGCAGTACTTC. It codes for CASSQEPRYEQYF.